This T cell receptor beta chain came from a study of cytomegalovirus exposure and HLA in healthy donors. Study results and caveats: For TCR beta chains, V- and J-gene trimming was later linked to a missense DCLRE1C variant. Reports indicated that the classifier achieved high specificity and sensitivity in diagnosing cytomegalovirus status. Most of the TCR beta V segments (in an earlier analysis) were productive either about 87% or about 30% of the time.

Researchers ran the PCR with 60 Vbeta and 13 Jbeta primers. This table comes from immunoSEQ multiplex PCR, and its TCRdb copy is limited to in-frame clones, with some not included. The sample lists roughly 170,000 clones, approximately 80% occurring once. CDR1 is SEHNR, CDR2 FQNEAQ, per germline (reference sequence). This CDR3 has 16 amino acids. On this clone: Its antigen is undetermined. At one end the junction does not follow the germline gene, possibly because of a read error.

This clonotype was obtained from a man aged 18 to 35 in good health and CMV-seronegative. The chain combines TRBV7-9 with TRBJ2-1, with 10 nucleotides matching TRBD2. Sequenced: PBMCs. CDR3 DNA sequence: TGTTCCAGCAGCTTTTCCTCGGCTAGCGGGAGAGTGGAGCAGTTCTTC. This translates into CSSSFSSASGRVEQFF.